This section outlines one T cell receptor (beta chain) sequence together with its context. Its antigen is not identified. V lost 4 bases and J lost 4, with 11 bases in between. Germline CDR1 and CDR2: MGHRA and YSYEKL. The CDR3 runs to 14 residues. The sample is drawn from a study of T-cell reconstitution after alpha-beta-depleted transplantation in children. Study-level results: After transplant, high TCRbeta diversity at day 60 in some patients arose from surviving recipient T cells and thymic progenitors. Expanded clones from the graft, numbering several hundred, reportedly supplied alpha-beta T cells about two months after transplant.

It was with unique molecular identifiers that the TCRbeta library was prepared. TCRdb recomputed calls from the PCR reads with MiXCR, one row per CDR3 protein. The sample lists about 580,000 distinct CDR3 sequences, 25% to 30% occurring once. The TCR originated in a boy under three years old with Wiskott-Aldrich syndrome, due to receive a stem cell transplant. Source: PBMCs, taken before TCRalphabeta/CD19-depleted stem cell transplant. The chain recombines TRBV4-1 with TRBJ2-1; no definite D call. The CDR3 loop reads CASSPRMGYNEQFF. The CDR3 DNA sequence: TGCGCCAGCAGCCCAAGGATGGGATACAATGAGCAGTTCTTC.